The 18 T cell receptor beta chains below all came from one sample that was sequenced in a study of T cell repertoires in cytomegalovirus infection. The antigens of these receptors remain unknown. TCRdb re-called the reads through MiXCR, storing one row per CDR3 protein. The table lists 310,000 or so distinct CDR3 sequences, just under 25% of them singletons. Sequenced material: cultured PBMCs, taken from culture after CMV antigen stimulation. The origin of the receptors is a human donor in good health (CMV status not recorded). Some clones in this sample may be carry-over from other donors' samples.

The CDR3 loop reads CASSQDPAISYNEQFF. CDR3 bases: TGTGCCAGCAGCCAAGATCCCGCTATCTCCTACAATGAGCAGTTCTTC. The chain couples TRBV3-1 to TRBJ2-1; D remains ambiguous. Trimming removed 0 bases at V and 0 bases at J, with 9 bases between. Germline V lookup: CDR1 LGHDT, CDR2 YNNKEL (reference sequence). This CDR3 is 16 amino acids long.

This clonotype was counted between two and nine times. This chain connects TRBV6-2 or TRBV6-3 to TRBJ2-1; 8 nucleotides agree with TRBD2. Germline lookup yields CDR1 MNHEY and CDR2 SVGEGT. The CDR3 is made up of 13 amino acids. With V trimmed by 2 bases and J by 9 bases, 3 bases remained unmatched. As DNA, the CDR3 is TGTGCCAGCAGTTACCCACTAGCGGTTGAGCAGTTCTTC. This gives the protein CASSYPLAVEQFF.

This chain joins TRBV5-8 and TRBJ2-1, with TRBD2 matching over 13 bases. The CDR3 totals 14 residues. Germline V lookup: CDR1 SGHTS, CDR2 YDEGEE. Trimming cost V 10 bases and J 5 bases; bases outside gene matches: 6. As DNA, the CDR3 is TGTGCCGGGGAGGGGACTAGCGGGAACAATGAGCAGTTCTTC. This gives the protein CAGEGTSGNNEQFF.

This clonotype was seen more than once but under ten times. The rearrangement joins TRBV6-2 or TRBV6-3 to TRBJ1-1, with TRBD1 identical over 8 bases. J lost 6 bases, V lost 5 bases, and 11 bases had no gene match. The CDR3 is made up of 15 amino acids. Germline assignment: CDR1 MNHEY and CDR2 SVGEGT. The CDR3 protein is CASSLGQGGWAEAFF. In DNA, the CDR3 is TGTGCCAGCAGTCTTGGACAGGGAGGATGGGCTGAAGCTTTCTTT.

The V gene is TRBV7-9, the J gene TRBJ2-2, with 7 nucleotides matching TRBD1. V lost 4 bases, J lost 5 bases, and 7 bases stayed unmatched. Germline V CDR1 and CDR2: SEHNR, FQNEAQ (reference sequence). CDR3 size: 15 residues. The CDR3 region is CASSSQGEGTGELFF. In DNA, the CDR3 is TGTGCCAGCAGCTCTCAGGGGGAAGGTACCGGGGAGCTGTTTTTT.

The J gene is TRBJ2-4, the V gene TRBV15; no definite D call. The CDR3 covers 14 residues. V was shortened by 0 bases and J by 1 base, with 4 bases between the two germline ends. Germline V lookup: CDR1 LNHNV, CDR2 YYDKDF (reference sequence). This CDR3 reads CATSREVAKNIQYF. The CDR3 DNA follows: TGTGCCACCAGCAGAGAAGTTGCCAAAAACATTCAGTACTTC. Full variable domain (outside the CDR3, taken from reference TRBV15 and TRBJ2-4): DAMVIQNPRYQVTQFGKPVTLSCSQTLNHNVMYWYQQKSSQAPKLLFHYYDKDFNNEADTPDNFQSRRPNTSFCFLDIRSPGLGDTAMYLCATSREVAKNIQYFGAGTRLSVL.

This clonotype was found a few times. The chain uses TRBV25-1 and TRBJ1-3; the D is unclear. Trimming took 5 bases from V and 7 from J, leaving 9 bases between them. Per the germline V gene, CDR1 is MGHDK and CDR2 is SYGVNS. This CDR3 comprises 12 residues. The CDR3 DNA sequence: TGTGCCAGCAGTCAAGGGCAGAACACCATATATTTT. Its translation: CASSQGQNTIYF.

This clonotype was seen only a few times. The chain joins TRBV19 to TRBJ1-5; D unresolved. The CDR3 contains 12 residues. Germline assignment: CDR1 LNHDA and CDR2 SQIVND (reference sequence). V was shortened by 8 bases and J by 6 bases, with 11 bases between the two germline ends. In DNA, the CDR3 is TGTGCCAGTTCCCCTGTGGGTCAGCCCCAGCATTTT. Amino acid sequence: CASSPVGQPQHF. The full variable domain, completed using reference TRBV19 and TRBJ1-5, is DGGITQSPKYLFRKEGQNVTLSCEQNLNHDAMYWYRQDPGQGLRLIYYSQIVNDFQKGDIAEGYSVSREKKESFPLTVTSAQKNPTAFYLCASSPVGQPQHFGDGTRLSIL.

The chain combines TRBV28 with TRBJ2-5, with TRBD2 matching 7 bases. The V gene end was trimmed by 6 bases and the J gene end by 5 bases; junction bases not matched to a gene: 6. CDR3 length equals 13 residues. Germline-derived CDR1 and CDR2 are MDHEN and SYDVKM. The CDR3 nucleotides are TGTGCCAGCAGGCTTGGGGGGGTGGAGACCCAGTACTTC. It is translated as CASRLGGVETQYF.

This clonotype occurred once. At one end, the junction sequence differs from germline, possibly due to a read error. The rearrangement links TRBV19 to TRBJ2-7; TRBD1 matches at 9 bases. The CDR3 runs 16 residues. Germline assignment: CDR1 LNHDA and CDR2 SQIVND (reference sequence). The CDR3 DNA follows: TGTGCCAGTAGTATAATCTCGGGACAGGGATCCTACGCGCAGTACTTC. Protein product: CASSIISGQGSYAQYF.

This clonotype showed up just a few times. This rearrangement joins TRBV7-9 to TRBJ2-2; D might be TRBD1 or TRBD2, each matching 6 bases. This CDR3 is built from 14 residues. V shed 0 bases and J shed 6 bases, with 8 bases lying between them. The germline V gene encodes CDR1 SEHNR and CDR2 FQNEAQ (reference sequence). CDR3 sequence reads: CASSLAGGAGELFF. As DNA, the CDR3 is TGTGCCAGCAGCTTAGCGGGGGGCGCCGGGGAGCTGTTTTTT.

The chain couples TRBV7-8 to TRBJ1-1, with D perhaps matching TRBD1 (5 bases). This CDR3 is built from 14 residues. Germline V gives CDR1 SGHVS, CDR2 FQNEAQ. Trimming removed 4 bases from V and 11 bases from J, with 20 bases in between. The chain's CDR3 is CASSSEGPPTGAFF. CDR3 nucleotides: TGTGCCAGCAGCTCGGAGGGACCCCCAACGGGCGCTTTCTTT.

The chain couples TRBV7-2 to TRBJ1-4, with D tentatively TRBD1 (5 bases). The CDR3 length is 12 residues. The germline V gene has CDR1 SGHTA and CDR2 FQGNSA. Trimming shortened V by 5 bases and J by 7 bases, and 8 bases separated the two germline ends. The CDR3 is CASSRGLEKLFF. The CDR3 DNA follows: TGTGCCAGCAGCCGGGGACTTGAAAAACTGTTTTTT. Supplemented by reference TRBV7-2 and TRBJ1-4, the full variable domain reads GAGVSQSPSNKVTEKGKDVELRCDPISGHTALYWYRQSLGQGLEFLIYFQGNSAPDKSGLPSDRFSAERTGGSVSTLTIQRTQQEDSAVYLCASSRGLEKLFFGSGTQLSVL.

This clonotype was found many times. The rearrangement links TRBV7-2 to TRBJ2-3; D is unclear. Germline lookup yields CDR1 SGHTA and CDR2 FQGNSA. The ends were cut back, 5 bases at V and 4 bases at J, with 13 bases in the middle. The CDR3 spans 14 residues. As DNA, the CDR3 is TGTGCCAGCAGCAGTCTCGGAGCGTCAGATACGCAGTATTTT. This translates into CASSSLGASDTQYF.

V and J are TRBV5-4 and TRBJ2-3; TRBD2 matches at 14 bases. V gave up 0 bases and J gave up 0 bases; unmatched junction bases: 6. The CDR3 loop spans 19 amino acids. Germline V gives CDR1 SGHNT, CDR2 YYREEE (reference sequence). CDR3 sequence reads: CASSLGQGLAGGSTDTQYF. The DNA for the CDR3 is TGTGCCAGCAGCTTGGGGCAAGGACTAGCGGGGGGAAGCACAGATACGCAGTATTTT.

This clonotype was seen ten or more times. The V gene is TRBV7-2, the J gene TRBJ2-3; D is possibly TRBD2 (5 bases). V dropped 5 bases and J dropped 5 bases, with 14 bases sitting between them. The CDR3 contains 14 residues. Germline V lookup: CDR1 SGHTA, CDR2 FQGNSA. The CDR3 is CASSAYSGIDTQYF. Here the CDR3 DNA reads TGTGCCAGCAGCGCCTACTCCGGGATAGATACGCAGTATTTT.

This clonotype was detected once. This chain uses TRBV27 with TRBJ1-5, with 11 bases fitting TRBD1. CDR3 length: 16 residues. V lost 5 bases and J lost 5; bases outside the gene matches: 8. Per germline, CDR1 MNHEY and CDR2 SMNVEV (reference sequence). CDR3 in amino acids: CASSPRTGGIYQPQHF. CDR3 bases: TGTGCCAGCAGTCCGAGGACAGGGGGCATTTATCAGCCCCAGCATTTT.

This clonotype has a handful of counts. This CDR3 reads CASSPVLRTSGSGANVLTF. DNA of the CDR3: TGTGCCAGCTCACCGGTACTACGGACTAGCGGATCTGGGGCCAACGTCCTGACTTTC. The rearrangement joins TRBV18 to TRBJ2-6; 10 bases map to TRBD2. V shed 3 bases and J 1 base; nucleotides not matched to a gene: 9. The CDR3 sequence is 19 residues long. Germline loops: CDR1 KGHSH, CDR2 LQKENI.